This entry lists 14 T cell receptor beta chains sequenced from one sample in a study of T cell responses to AZD1222 COVID-19 vaccine (dated by TCRdb to the early 2020s). The intended sense of this specimen's time point label: about 28 days (+/-7) after the second vaccine dose. The library was produced with the immunoSEQ multiplex PCR assay. Here the immuneACCESS table is served through TCRdb, limited to in-frame sequences with V and J called. Missing clones are a known gap in these copies; in checked studies unresolved V genes cover under half, and the rest lacks a known reason. This sample gives tens of thousands of clones in total; approximately 88% of them show up just once. Around 15% of the sample comes from the top ten. The sequences come from peripheral blood, collected 28 days after the second AZD1222 dose. Receptor source: an adult who received the AZD1222 COVID-19 vaccine.

V gene TRBV11-1 combines with J gene TRBJ1-1; D unresolved. This CDR3 region has 14 residues. The V gene's germline CDR1 is SGHAT and CDR2 FQDESV (reference sequence). V was trimmed by 6 bases and J by 1 base, leaving 12 bases between them. As DNA, the CDR3 is TGTGCCAGCAGTTACAGTCTTAAGAACACTGAAGCTTTCTTT. Translation: CASSYSLKNTEAFF.

The chain has TRBV4-1 and TRBJ2-2; 10 bases are a match to TRBD2. The CDR3 sequence is 17 residues long. Trimming cost V 0 bases and J 4 bases; bases outside gene matches: 5. Germline values: CDR1 MGHRA, CDR2 YSYEKL. Here the CDR3 reads CASSQDLSGRATGELFF. CDR3 in DNA: TGCGCCAGCAGCCAAGATCTGAGCGGGAGGGCCACCGGGGAGCTGTTTTTT.

The chain links TRBV4-1 to TRBJ2-7; possibly TRBD2 for D (6 bases). The germline gives CDR1 MGHRA, CDR2 YSYEKL. The CDR3 is 14 residues long. V gave up 1 base and J gave up 3 bases, with 10 bases separating them. For the CDR3, the DNA is TGCGCCAGCAGCCAAGGACTAGGGAGCTACGAGCAGTACTTC. It translates to CASSQGLGSYEQYF.

The chain couples TRBV5-1 to TRBJ1-6; D remains unclear. Trimming left V 0 bases short and J 6 bases short, with 19 bases between. Germline CDR1 is SGHRS and CDR2 is YFSETQ. CDR3 size: 18 residues. Written as DNA, the CDR3 is TGCGCCAGCAGCTTGGGAGGCGGTATAAAACCGGGTAATTCACCCCTCCACTTT. Its translation is CASSLGGGIKPGNSPLHF.

The chain has TRBV30 and TRBJ1-5; D is unclear. The germline gives CDR1 GTSNPN, CDR2 SVGIG (reference sequence). This CDR3 has 13 amino acids. With 4 bases removed from V and 5 bases from J, the gap between germline ends came to 12 bases. In nucleotides, the CDR3 is TGTGCCTGGAACGGGAGGGCGGATCAGCCCCAGCATTTT. Its translation is CAWNGRADQPQHF.

V and J are TRBV5-4 and TRBJ2-7; 10 bases agree with TRBD2. CDR1 and CDR2 (germline): SGHNT, YYREEE (reference sequence). V dropped 3 bases and J dropped 6; count of bases not matched to a gene: 9. This CDR3 spans 15 amino acids. The CDR3: CASSSLAGVRVEQYF. The CDR3 DNA follows: TGTGCCAGCAGCTCCCTAGCGGGAGTGCGGGTCGAGCAGTACTTC.

This chain connects TRBV7-3 to TRBJ2-3; perhaps TRBD1 as D (5 bases). Trimming took 2 bases from V and 6 from J, leaving 9 bases between them. The germline CDR1 and CDR2 sequences are SGHTA and FQGTGA. This CDR3 contains 13 residues. CDR3 DNA sequence: TGTGCCAGCAGCTTATCCCAGGGTGATACGCAGTATTTT. Its translation: CASSLSQGDTQYF.

The CDR3 sequence is CASSLGANTEAFF. Here the CDR3 DNA reads TGTGCCAGCAGCTTAGGGGCGAACACTGAAGCTTTCTTT. The chain carries TRBV4-2 and TRBJ1-1; a weak D match, TRBD1 (5 bases). From germline, CDR1 is LGHNA and CDR2 YNFKEQ. V shed 5 bases and J shed 1 base, with 8 bases lying between them. The CDR3 totals 13 residues.

CDR3 nucleotides: TGTGCCAGCTCACCACTCGTCAGCCAAGAGACCCAGTACTTC. Amino acid sequence: CASSPLVSQETQYF. V and J are TRBV18 and TRBJ2-5, with D uncertain. The CDR3 consists of 14 residues. V shed 1 base and J shed 1 base, with 7 bases lying between them. CDR1 is KGHSH and CDR2 is LQKENI in the germline V gene.

A few counts support this clone. This sequence joins TRBV7-2 and TRBJ1-2; TRBD1 agrees at 7 bases. The germline V gene encodes CDR1 SGHTA and CDR2 FQGNSA. The junction had 10 bases not matched to a gene; V was cut back by 3 bases and J by 6 bases. The CDR3 has 15 residues. CDR3 sequence (DNA): TGTGCCAGCAGCTTCGCGGGACAGAACAGGGATGGCTACACCTTC. Translating it yields CASSFAGQNRDGYTF.

This chain connects TRBV11-2 to TRBJ2-7, with D unresolved. The CDR3 consists of 12 residues. The V end was cut by 3 bases, the J end by 6 bases, with 9 bases between. Germline CDR1 reads SGHAT; CDR2 reads FQNNGV. CDR3 in amino acids: CASSFGETEQYF. CDR3 coding DNA: TGTGCCAGCAGCTTCGGTGAAACCGAGCAGTACTTC. The variable domain in full, with the rest retrieved from reference TRBV11-2 and TRBJ2-7, is EAGVAQSPRYKIIEKRQSVAFWCNPISGHATLYWYQQILGQGPKLLIQFQNNGVVDDSQLPKDRFSAERLKGVDSTLKIQPAKLEDSAVYLCASSFGETEQYFGPGTRLTVT.

The chain is built from TRBV14 and TRBJ1-6, with D possibly TRBD1 on 5 matching bases. The CDR3 is 15 amino acids. Per the germline V gene, CDR1 is SGHDN and CDR2 is FVKESK. V lost 0 bases and J 7 bases, leaving 10 bases between the germline ends. CDR3 bases: TGTGCCAGCAGCCAAGAAGGACGGGGCAATTCACCCCTCCACTTT. Residues: CASSQEGRGNSPLHF.

The chain is built from TRBV20-1 and TRBJ2-6; no firm D call. CDR1 DFQATT and CDR2 SNEGSKA come from the germline V gene (reference sequence). This CDR3 region has 12 residues. The V gene lost 3 bases and the J gene lost 4 bases, with 4 bases spanning the gap. In DNA form, the CDR3 reads TGCAGTGCTAGTTCGGGGGCCAACGTCCTGACTTTC. This translates into CSASSGANVLTF.

The chain employs TRBV5-1 and TRBJ2-5; 8 nucleotides agree with TRBD2. The germline V gene has CDR1 SGHRS and CDR2 YFSETQ. V shed 4 bases and J 5 bases; nucleotides not matched to a gene: 4. The CDR3 is 13 residues long. The CDR3 region has the DNA TGCGCCAGCAGCATCGGGACTAGGGAGACCCAGTACTTC. Translated: CASSIGTRETQYF.